The subject of this entry is one T cell receptor (beta chain). Its antigen is still unknown. Primers: 60 Vbeta forward and 13 Jbeta reverse. Sequencing used immunoSEQ multiplex PCR; TCRdb keeps in-frame clones, though not all of them. Of about 130,000 clones listed, about 70% were seen once; the top ten hold over 2%. The sample originates from a study of cytomegalovirus exposure and HLA in healthy donors. Study outcomes and limitations: Later work showed greater clonal expansion in HLA-associated TCR beta chains than in equally common others. The authors enumerated some 160 TCR beta chains as linked to cytomegalovirus.

The J segment lost 6 bases and the V segment lost 4 bases, leaving 9 bases of the junction unmatched. Germline V gene lookup returns CDR1 SGHVS and CDR2 FNYEAQ. The CDR3 spans 16 residues. This sequence originates from a woman between 35 and 50 years old in good health and CMV-seropositive. The source material was PBMCs. The chain is built from TRBV7-6 and TRBJ2-2; 9 bases fit TRBD1. DNA for the CDR3: TGTGCCAGCAGCTCCGCGGACAGGGGCGTCGCCGGGGAGCTGTTTTTT. This codes for CASSSADRGVAGELFF. The whole variable domain, filled in from reference TRBV7-6 and TRBJ2-2, reads GAGVSQSPRYKVTKRGQDVALRCDPISGHVSLYWYRQALGQGPEFLTYFNYEAQQDKSGLPNDRFSAERPEGSISTLTIQRTEQRDSAMYRCASSSADRGVAGELFFGEGSRLTVL.